A selection of T cell receptor beta chains follows, all from one sample in a study of T cell repertoires in cytomegalovirus infection. TCRdb recomputed calls from the reads with MiXCR, one row per CDR3 protein. The sample shows approximately 100,000 distinct CDR3 sequences, about 22% of them seen only once. What was sequenced was CD8+ T cells from PBMCs. The receptor set was obtained from a human donor in good health (CMV status not recorded). Some clones in this sample may be carry-over from other donors' samples. CDR3s include the opening cysteine and the closing phenylalanine or tryptophan. The order of the fields is D gene, J gene, clone size, V gene, CDR3 DNA, CDR3 protein. The D gene is left open where the match is weak. Clone size, where shown, is once, few, many, or a class for clones that have expanded.

>TRBD1|TRBJ1-1|few|TRBV4-3
TGCGCCAGCAGCCAAGATCTGCCAGGGGGATGGGGCACTGAAGCTTTCTTT
CASSQDLPGGWGTEAFF
>TRBD2|TRBJ2-7|.|TRBV7-2
TGTGCCAGCAGCTTAGCCCTAGCGGGAGTTGGCGAGCAGTACTTC
CASSLALAGVGEQYF
>.|TRBJ2-3|.|TRBV4-3
TGCGCCAGCAGCCAAGATCCAGGGAATTTAGATACGCAGTATTTT
CASSQDPGNLDTQYF
>.|TRBJ1-1|.|TRBV11-2
TGTGCCAGCAGCTTAGCTTCCGGGGGGTTGGATGAAGCTTTCTTT
CASSLASGGLDEAFF
>TRBD2|TRBJ2-3|.|TRBV5-1
TGCGCCAGCAGCTTGGAGGTTAGCGGGAGCACAGATACGCAGTATTTT
CASSLEVSGSTDTQYF
>.|TRBJ1-4|.|TRBV3-1
TGTGCCAGCAGCCAAGAATGGACCGCTGAAAAACTGTTTTTT
CASSQEWTAEKLFF
>.|TRBJ2-1|.|TRBV7-6
TGTGCCAGCAGCTTAGGGGCAGAGCAGTTCTTC
CASSLGAEQFF
>.|TRBJ2-3|.|TRBV6-2/TRBV6-3
TGTGCCAGCAGTTCAAGGACAGCTAGCACAGATACGCAGTATTTT
CASSSRTASTDTQYF
>TRBD2|TRBJ2-7|.|TRBV12-5
TGTGCTAGTGGTTCGTCGGGACTAGCGGGAGTGGTGTACGAGCAGTACTTC
CASGSSGLAGVVYEQYF
>.|TRBJ2-1|.|TRBV6-2/TRBV6-3
TGTGCCACCATGCTGCGGGTGGGGCCCGGCCCCGGGGAGCAGTTCTTC
CATMLRVGPGPGEQFF
>.|TRBJ2-2|few|TRBV7-3
TGTGCCAGCAGCTTGTCTGTAGGGGCCTCCGGCACCGGGGAGCTGTTTTTT
CASSLSVGASGTGELFF
>TRBD2|TRBJ2-1|few|TRBV29-1
TGCAGCGTCTATACTAGCGGGAGTCCGAATGAGCAGTTCTTC
CSVYTSGSPNEQFF
>.|TRBJ1-3|many|TRBV5-5
TGTGCCAGCAGCTTGGATAGGGTGAAAACTGGAAACACCATATATTTT
CASSLDRVKTGNTIYF
>.|TRBJ1-2|.|TRBV24-1
TGTGCCACCAGTGACCTCACAGGAGGAGGCTACACCTTC
CATSDLTGGGYTF
>.|TRBJ2-5|many|TRBV7-8
TGTGCCAGCAGCTTAGCGAGGGGAAAAGAGACCCAGTACTTC
CASSLARGKETQYF
>TRBD1|TRBJ2-2|.|TRBV6-2/TRBV6-3
TGTGCCAGCAGTTACTCAGACAGGGAAAACACCGGGGAGCTGTTTTTT
CASSYSDRENTGELFF
>.|TRBJ2-6|once|TRBV12-3/TRBV12-4
TGTGCCAGCAGCTGTCAGGGGCCTGGGGCCAACGTCCTGACTTTC
CASSCQGPGANVLTF
>.|TRBJ2-5|once|TRBV24-1
TGTGCCACCAGTGATTTGTCGGGGTTCCAAGAGACCCAGTACTTC
CATSDLSGFQETQYF
>.|TRBJ2-1|many|TRBV9
TGTGCCAGCAGCGTAGGGGGGGTTTCCGCCAATGAGCAGTTCTTC
CASSVGGVSANEQFF
>.|TRBJ2-7|few|TRBV29-1
TGCAGCGTCGGAGATGGACAGCCCTACGAGCAGTACTTC
CSVGDGQPYEQYF
>TRBD1|TRBJ2-1|few|TRBV7-6
TGTGCCAGCAGCCTTTGGGACAGGCAAAACAATGAGCAGTTCTTC
CASSLWDRQNNEQFF
>.|TRBJ2-1|.|TRBV5-6
TGTGCCAGCAGCTTGGGACAATCGGGGCGCGAGCAGTTCTTC
CASSLGQSGREQFF
>TRBD1|TRBJ1-3|many|TRBV7-2
TGTGCCAGCAGCTGGGACAGAGGAAACACCATATATTTT
CASSWDRGNTIYF
>TRBD2|TRBJ2-5|.|TRBV6-5
TGTGCCACTAAGCTACTAGCGGGGGACCAAGAGACCCAGTACTTC
CATKLLAGDQETQYF
>.|TRBJ2-7|.|TRBV10-2
TGCGCCAGCAGTGACAGGGAGGACGAGCAGTACTTC
CASSDREDEQYF
>.|TRBJ2-1|few|TRBV11-3
TGTGCCAGCAGCCTGGGAACAGGAGAAGGCTCCTACAATGAGCAGTTCTTC
CASSLGTGEGSYNEQFF
>.|TRBJ2-7|many|TRBV7-8
TGTGCCAGCAGTCCATGGCGATCAAGCTCCTACGAGCAGTACTTC
CASSPWRSSSYEQYF
>TRBD1|TRBJ1-6|few|TRBV5-1
TGCGCCAGCAGCCCCCTCGGGACAGCCTCTTCTAATTCACCCCTCCACTTT
CASSPLGTASSNSPLHF
>TRBD2|TRBJ2-7|.|TRBV7-2
TGTGCCAGCAGCCTAGGGACTAGCGCTTCCTACGAGCAGTACTTC
CASSLGTSASYEQYF
>.|TRBJ2-7|.|TRBV27
TGTGCCAGCAGTTCCCCGGAGTACCTTTACGAGCAGTACTTC
CASSSPEYLYEQYF
>.|TRBJ1-1|.|TRBV11-3
TGTGCCAGCAGATCCAGGGAGGGGACTGAAGCTTTCTTT
CASRSREGTEAFF